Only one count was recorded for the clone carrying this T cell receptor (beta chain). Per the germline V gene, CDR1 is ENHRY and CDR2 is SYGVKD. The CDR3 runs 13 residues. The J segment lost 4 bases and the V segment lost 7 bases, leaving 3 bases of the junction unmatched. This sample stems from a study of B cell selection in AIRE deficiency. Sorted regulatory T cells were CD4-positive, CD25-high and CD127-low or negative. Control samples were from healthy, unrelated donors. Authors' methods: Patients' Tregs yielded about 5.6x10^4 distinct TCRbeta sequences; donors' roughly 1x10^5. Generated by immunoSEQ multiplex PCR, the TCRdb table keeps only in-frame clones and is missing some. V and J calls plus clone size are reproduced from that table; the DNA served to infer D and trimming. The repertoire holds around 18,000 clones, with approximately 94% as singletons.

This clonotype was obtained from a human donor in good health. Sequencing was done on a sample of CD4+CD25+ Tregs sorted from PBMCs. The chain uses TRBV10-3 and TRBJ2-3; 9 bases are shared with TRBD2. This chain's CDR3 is CAITSGTPDTQYF. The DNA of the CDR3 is TGTGCCATCACTAGCGGGACCCCAGATACGCAGTATTTT.